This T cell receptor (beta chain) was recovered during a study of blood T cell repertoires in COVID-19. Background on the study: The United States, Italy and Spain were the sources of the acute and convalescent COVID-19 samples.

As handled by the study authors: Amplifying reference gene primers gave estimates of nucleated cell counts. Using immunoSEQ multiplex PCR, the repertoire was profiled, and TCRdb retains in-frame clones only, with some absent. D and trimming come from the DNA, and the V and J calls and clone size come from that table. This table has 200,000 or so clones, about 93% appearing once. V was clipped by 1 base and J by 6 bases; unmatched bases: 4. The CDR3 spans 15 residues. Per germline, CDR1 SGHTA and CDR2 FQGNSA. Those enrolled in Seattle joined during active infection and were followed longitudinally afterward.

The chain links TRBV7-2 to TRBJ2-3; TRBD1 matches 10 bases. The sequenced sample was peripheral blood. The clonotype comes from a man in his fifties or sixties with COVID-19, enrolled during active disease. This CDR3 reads CASSLGTGGRDTQYF. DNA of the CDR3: TGTGCCAGCAGCTTAGGGACAGGGGGAAGGGATACGCAGTATTTT.